This T cell receptor beta chain was identified during a study of beta chain features in type 1 diabetes. Study-wide background: The patients were much like the healthy donors in age, gender and cell yields.

The sequenced template was cDNA made from the entire isolated RNA. The protocol was immunoSEQ multiplex PCR, while the TCRdb copy is restricted to in-frame clones and leaves out a portion. This table holds fewer than 350,000 clones, roughly a fifth found once. CDR3 length: 14 residues. Germline V gives CDR1 SGHTA, CDR2 FQGNSA. V lost 8 bases, J lost 0 bases, and 14 bases lay in between. Regarding the study as a whole: Patients' naive, central memory and regulatory TCRB repertoires appeared more alike than those of healthy donors.

This clone was recorded a few times. Its antigen is unidentified. The sequence came from a young woman in good health. The gene calls are TRBV7-2 and TRBJ2-7, with D unclear. The sequenced sample was naive CD4+ T cells from blood. DNA for the CDR3: TGTGCCAGCCAGCCCTCAGGCAGCTCCTACGAGCAGTACTTC. The encoded protein is CASQPSGSSYEQYF.